The 3 T cell receptor beta chains given below trace back to one sample, sequenced in a study of blood T cell repertoires in COVID-19. Generated by immunoSEQ multiplex PCR, the TCRdb table keeps only in-frame clones and is missing some. The profile shows approximately 150,000 clones, more than 80% of them singletons. The sequenced sample was peripheral blood. The receptors were gathered from a man younger than 35 with COVID-19, enrolled during active disease.

The V call is TRBV19, the J call TRBJ2-1; 10 nucleotides match TRBD1. The CDR3 covers 16 residues. The trim removed 5 bases at V and 5 bases at J, leaving 9 bases unmatched. From germline, CDR1 is LNHDA and CDR2 SQIVND (reference sequence). CDR3 residues: CASSEPGQGTNNEQFF. The CDR3 DNA follows: TGTGCCAGTAGTGAACCGGGACAGGGGACAAACAATGAGCAGTTCTTC.

The chain carries TRBV4-1 and TRBJ2-7; 8 bases fit TRBD1. The CDR3 runs to 14 residues. After removal of 3 bases from V and 4 bases from J, the junction contained 5 bases not matched to a gene. Germline V CDR1 and CDR2: MGHRA, YSYEKL. CDR3 sequence reads: CASSHWTGQYEQYF. In DNA form, the CDR3 reads TGCGCCAGCAGCCATTGGACAGGGCAATACGAGCAGTACTTC.

The rearrangement joins TRBV27 to TRBJ1-2; 8 bases are shared with TRBD1. V dropped 6 bases and J dropped 6; count of bases not matched to a gene: 12. Germline CDR1 and CDR2: MNHEY and SMNVEV (reference sequence). This CDR3 region has 15 residues. The CDR3 DNA is TGTGCCAGCAGGCGTTTATCCGGACAGGGCCATGGCTACACCTTC. Its protein is CASRRLSGQGHGYTF.